The sequence of this T cell receptor beta chain was determined in a study of T cells in Graves' hyperthyroidism and ophthalmopathy. Overall study findings and caveats: Ophthalmopathy could be told apart from stable hyperthyroidism with a 13 V-J model. Most expanded thyroid clonotypes above 0.001 also appeared in blood.

Comment on this clonotype: What it binds is unknown.

RNA transcripts served as the template for amplifying TCR beta CDR3 regions. During a first-round RT-PCR of the TCR CDR3, the HTBI primer set was used. Via MiXCR, TCRdb re-called the multiplex PCR reads, giving one row per CDR3 protein. The data contain 300,000 to 450,000 distinct CDR3 sequences, about a sixth of them seen just once; the ten biggest clones take up 30% to 35%. The CDR3 covers 16 residues. The V and J ends lost 9 bases and 5 bases, in that order; junction bases with no gene match: 15. Germline CDR1 and CDR2: MGHDK and SYGVNS. The TCR originated in a woman between 25 and 40 years old with Graves' hyperthyroidism that later progressed to Graves' ophthalmopathy. Sequencing input: blood. The genes are TRBV25-1 and TRBJ2-2; 7 nucleotides align to TRBD2. This chain's CDR3 is CASGTHGRGETGELFF. For the CDR3, the DNA is TGTGCCAGTGGGACTCACGGACGGGGGGAAACCGGGGAGCTGTTTTTT.